The entry that follows covers one T cell receptor beta chain sequence. This specimen comes from a study of blood T cell repertoires in COVID-19. Study in general: Researchers got acute and convalescent COVID-19 samples from the United States, Italy and Spain.

CDR1 is SGHTA and CDR2 is FQGNSA in the germline V gene. Trimming at V came to 1 base and at J to 4 bases, leaving 7 bases not matched to a gene. This CDR3 contains 16 residues. Authors' data handling: Amplification with reference gene primers provided the estimates of nucleated cell counts. The data were produced by immunoSEQ multiplex PCR, yet TCRdb's version contains in-frame clones alone and is incomplete. V and J calls and clone size are copied from that table; D and trimming were computed from the DNA. Of roughly 15,000 clones listed, about 86% were seen once; the top ten hold around 15%. Sequencing input: peripheral blood. The rearrangement uses TRBV7-2 and TRBJ2-3; 8 nucleotides agree with TRBD2. This receptor was identified in a human donor in a cohort sampled during active COVID-19. This CDR3 is CASSLDLPGGADTQYF. The CDR3 coding sequence is TGTGCCAGCAGCTTAGATCTTCCGGGAGGGGCAGATACGCAGTATTTT.